Detailed here is one T cell receptor beta chain. The data belong to a study of blood T cell repertoires in COVID-19. Whole-study context: The United States, Italy and Spain supplied acute and convalescent COVID-19 samples. Sources were T cells, B-cell-depleted T cells, or PBMCs; the material itself was cDNA or gDNA.

Authors' analysis steps: Amplification with reference gene primers provided the estimates of nucleated cell counts. Generated by immunoSEQ multiplex PCR, the TCRdb table keeps only in-frame clones and is missing some. The V and J calls and clone size are taken from that table; D and trimming were inferred from the DNA. The table shows about 250,000 clones, with over 70% occurring only once. The origin of this receptor is a man between 35 and 55 years old with acute or convalescent COVID-19. The sequencing input was peripheral blood.

CDR3 nucleotides: TGTGCCATCACACGGGGTTTAGATCAGCCCCAGCATTTT. This sequence encodes CAITRGLDQPQHF. The chain combines TRBV10-3 with TRBJ1-5; D is uncertain. There are 13 residues in the CDR3. Per germline, CDR1 ENHRY and CDR2 SYGVKD. V was shortened by 7 bases and J by 5 bases, with 12 bases between the two germline ends.